The clone carrying this T cell receptor beta chain has just a few counts. TCRbeta library construction was performed incorporating unique molecular identifiers. TCRdb ran MiXCR on the PCR reads and lists one entry per CDR3 protein. The sample shows approximately 1,000,000 distinct CDR3 sequences, roughly 31% of them seen only once. This record comes from a study of T-cell reconstitution after alpha-beta-depleted transplantation in children. The receptor was isolated from a boy in the first two years of life who had a stem cell transplant for SCID, so the T cells may come from the graft donor. The input for sequencing was PBMCs, mostly from graft donor cells, taken 360 days after TCRalphabeta/CD19-depleted stem cell transplant.

In nucleotides, the CDR3 is TGTGCCAGCAGCTTAGGTTCCTCCGGGACTAGATCCTACGAGCAGTACTTC. It codes for CASSLGSSGTRSYEQYF. The chain has TRBV7-2 and TRBJ2-7; 8 nucleotides match TRBD2. Germline CDR1 is SGHTA and CDR2 is FQGNSA. With V trimmed by 1 base and J by 1 base, 9 bases remained unmatched. The CDR3 loop spans 17 amino acids.